Presented here are 22 T cell receptor beta chains from one specimen sequenced in a study of human T cells and chemical hapten exposure (dated by TCRdb to the early 2020s). The intended sense of this specimen's time point label: patch test 3, about 24 weeks after DPC sensitization. The sample's treatment or condition label is to be understood as: therapeutic diphenylcyclopropenone sensitization with weekly scalp DPC. The library was produced with RACE. The sample was run on a NextSeq 500. The public reads were reprocessed in TCRdb via fastp at Q25 and MiXCR, keeping in-frame beta chains. Merged by CDR3 protein, the rows form single entries marked with the most common genes and DNA. In all, the sample holds over 150,000 distinct CDR3 sequences, and around 30% of those were seen once. About 2.1% of the sample lies in the top ten. The sample was whole blood, taken in connection with sensitization to the hapten diphenylcyclopropenone (DPC). Source of these receptors: a woman under 30 with alopecia areata. Some clones in this sample may be carry-over from other donors' samples.

This clonotype was counted a few times. The chain is built from TRBV29-1 and TRBJ2-1; 8 nucleotides match TRBD1. The CDR3 is 15 amino acids. Losses at the gene ends were 8 bases for V and 8 bases for J; bases not matched to a gene: 17. Germline-derived CDR1 and CDR2 are SQVTM and ANQGSEA. CDR3 in amino acids: CSLRGFRGREYEQFF. The CDR3 region has the DNA TGCAGCCTTCGAGGGTTCAGGGGGCGCGAGTATGAGCAGTTCTTC.

The gene calls are TRBV19 and TRBJ2-5, with 8 positions matching TRBD2. Germline V gene lookup returns CDR1 LNHDA and CDR2 SQIVND (reference sequence). The trim removed 5 bases at V and 3 bases at J, leaving 8 bases unmatched. This CDR3 is 15 amino acids long. The CDR3 reads CASSVPGLGEETQYF. DNA for the CDR3: TGTGCCAGTAGTGTACCGGGACTAGGGGAAGAGACCCAGTACTTC.

This clonotype was observed a handful of times. This sequence joins TRBV12-2 and TRBJ2-7. TRBV12-2 is a recognized pseudogene. This CDR3 is 15 amino acids long. The DNA for the CDR3 is TGTGCAAGTCGCTTAGCGTTAGACGGATTCTACGAGCAGTACTTC. Encoded protein: CASRLALDGFYEQYF.

This clonotype was counted only a few times. The genes are TRBV2 and TRBJ2-1, with a tentative D call TRBD1 (5 bases). This CDR3 has 13 residues. Germline CDR1 and CDR2: SNHLY and FYNNEI. Trimming left V 7 bases short and J 5 bases short, with 12 bases between. The CDR3 here is CASTMDKDNEQFF. CDR3 DNA sequence: TGTGCCAGCACCATGGACAAGGACAATGAGCAGTTCTTC.

This clonotype was counted between two and nine times. The chain carries TRBV2 and TRBJ2-1; 11 positions match TRBD1. With V trimmed by 5 bases and J by 5 bases, 11 bases remained unmatched. Germline V CDR1 and CDR2: SNHLY, FYNNEI. The CDR3 consists of 17 residues. The DNA of the CDR3 is TGTGCCAGCAGTAACCTACTCGGGACAGGGGGACACAATGAGCAGTTCTTC. This codes for CASSNLLGTGGHNEQFF.

The rearrangement uses TRBV29-1 and TRBJ2-6, with D unclear. Germline-derived CDR1 and CDR2 are SQVTM and ANQGSEA. V was cut by 6 bases and J by 0 bases, with 9 bases left in between. The CDR3 length is 14 residues. As DNA, the CDR3 is TGCAGCGTCGTTCACAGCTCTGGGGCCAACGTCCTGACTTTC. It is translated as CSVVHSSGANVLTF.

This chain uses TRBV27 with TRBJ2-1, with 7 nucleotides matching TRBD1. CDR1 is MNHEY, CDR2 SMNVEV, per germline (reference sequence). J gave up 0 bases and V 6 bases, and 8 bases lay outside the gene matches. CDR3 length: 16 residues. The DNA for the CDR3 is TGTGCCAGCAGCCCGACAGGGACGAGCTCCTACAATGAGCAGTTCTTC. Protein product: CASSPTGTSSYNEQFF.

This clonotype turned up a few times. The CDR3 spells CSVVPEGNPYWSYNEQFF. In DNA, the CDR3 is TGCAGCGTTGTTCCAGAAGGCAACCCATACTGGTCCTACAATGAGCAGTTCTTC. The rearrangement links TRBV29-1 to TRBJ2-1; D uncertain. Germline V gene sequence: CDR1 SQVTM, CDR2 ANQGSEA. The CDR3 consists of 18 residues. The V and J ends lost 4 bases and 1 base respectively, with 23 bases between them.

This rearrangement joins TRBV12-3 or TRBV12-4 to TRBJ2-7, with 7 bases lining up with TRBD2. V lost 3 bases to trimming and J lost 4 bases; unmatched junction nucleotides: 9. CDR3 length equals 15 residues. The CDR3 here is CASSFMGGRVYEQYF. In nucleotides, the CDR3 is TGTGCCAGCAGTTTCATGGGAGGGAGGGTGTACGAGCAGTACTTC.

V is TRBV10-3 and J is TRBJ2-7; D is possibly TRBD2 (6 bases). The germline V gene has CDR1 ENHRY and CDR2 SYGVKD. The CDR3 contains 15 residues. V shed 0 bases and J shed 2 bases, with 11 bases lying between them. The CDR3 bases are TGTGCCATCAGTGAGTCTAGCGGAGCGACCTACGAGCAGTACTTC. It is translated as CAISESSGATYEQYF.

In its sample, this clonotype was seen a few times. The chain employs TRBV6-5 and TRBJ2-1; the D gene could be TRBD1 or TRBD2 (6 bases each). Germline lookup yields CDR1 MNHEY and CDR2 SVGAGI. The CDR3 is 14 residues long. Trimming took off 10 bases at V and 7 bases at J, with 20 bases between the two ends. The CDR3 loop reads CATGGPPTWNEQFF. DNA of the CDR3: TGTGCCACTGGGGGGCCCCCGACCTGGAATGAGCAGTTCTTC.

This chain connects TRBV25-1 to TRBJ2-7; a possible D gene is TRBD2 (6 bases). CDR3 length: 14 residues. V was pared by 2 bases and J by 9 bases, with 17 bases between. Germline loops: CDR1 MGHDK, CDR2 SYGVNS. CDR3 sequence reads: CASSEGLTGRRQYF. Written as DNA, the CDR3 is TGTGCCAGCAGTGAAGGGCTGACGGGGAGGAGGCAGTACTTC.

This clonotype appeared a few times. The V and J genes are TRBV29-1 and TRBJ2-1; D not certain. This CDR3 region has 12 residues. Per germline, CDR1 SQVTM and CDR2 ANQGSEA. Trimming took 3 bases from V and 4 from J, leaving 7 bases between them. The CDR3 DNA reads TGCAGCGTTGACCTCTCTTACAATGAGCAGTTCTTC. It encodes CSVDLSYNEQFF.

This clonotype appeared a single time. The CDR3 here is CSARRGGVGAYSNQPQHF. In DNA form, the CDR3 reads TGCAGTGCTAGGAGGGGGGGGGTTGGTGCGTATAGCAATCAGCCCCAGCATTTT. The chain joins TRBV20-1 to TRBJ1-5; D may be TRBD1 (6 bases). V lost 3 bases to trimming and J lost 0 bases, with 21 bases between them. The CDR3 length is 18 residues. From germline, CDR1 is DFQATT and CDR2 SNEGSKA (reference sequence).

This clonotype was detected many times. V and J are TRBV7-8 and TRBJ1-6, with D unclear. This CDR3 is 16 amino acids long. Trimming removed 0 bases at V and 4 bases at J, with 10 bases between. Germline V lookup: CDR1 SGHVS, CDR2 FQNEAQ. The CDR3 nucleotides read TGTGCCAGCAGCTTAGCGACTTCGTCATATAATTCACCCCTCCACTTT. This translates into CASSLATSSYNSPLHF.

This rearrangement joins TRBV7-9 to TRBJ2-1, with D unclear. From germline, CDR1 is SEHNR and CDR2 FQNEAQ (reference sequence). V lost 5 bases and J 6 bases, leaving 11 bases between the germline ends. The CDR3 covers 13 residues. CDR3 sequence (DNA): TGTGCCAGCAGCCCCCTGACCCCCAATGAGCAGTTCTTC. It codes for CASSPLTPNEQFF.

V gene TRBV20-1 combines with J gene TRBJ1-1; D call uncertain. In germline, CDR1 is DFQATT, CDR2 SNEGSKA (reference sequence). This CDR3 region has 12 residues. The CDR3 is CRVHRRATEAFF. In DNA form, the CDR3 reads TGCAGGGTACACCGGAGGGCCACTGAAGCTTTCTTT.

The rearrangement links TRBV29-1 to TRBJ1-2, with D possibly TRBD1 on 6 matching bases. The CDR3 runs 11 residues. Per the germline V gene, CDR1 is SQVTM and CDR2 is ANQGSEA. The germline V and J ends were trimmed by 4 bases and 3 bases, with 6 bases remaining between them. The CDR3 region has the DNA TGCAGCGTTGGACAGGACTATGGCTACACCTTC. Protein: CSVGQDYGYTF.

V and J are TRBV30 and TRBJ2-7, with D perhaps matching TRBD2 (5 bases). The V end was cut by 1 base, the J end by 3 bases, with 7 bases between. Germline V gene data show CDR1 as GTSNPN and CDR2 as SVGIG (reference sequence). This CDR3 contains 12 residues. The CDR3 spells CAWSASGYEQYF. The CDR3 DNA is TGTGCCTGGAGTGCCAGCGGCTACGAGCAGTACTTC.

This clonotype was recorded at least ten times. The chain uses TRBV6-2 or TRBV6-3 and TRBJ2-1, with 10 bases matching TRBD2. Germline V gene sequence: CDR1 MNHEY, CDR2 SVGEGT. CDR3 length: 16 amino acids. Trimming at V came to 6 bases and at J to 6 bases, leaving 11 bases not matched to a gene. The CDR3 bases are TGTGCCAGCAGAAAGGTTGATAGCGGGAGGTTCAATGAGCAGTTCTTC. Protein sequence: CASRKVDSGRFNEQFF.

The chain combines TRBV29-1 with TRBJ1-1, with D tentatively TRBD1 (5 bases). Germline V CDR1 and CDR2: SQVTM, ANQGSEA. Trimming removed 6 bases from V and 10 bases from J, with 15 bases in between. This CDR3 spans 11 amino acids. The CDR3, as DNA: TGCAGCGTCGTTGACAGCCCTGGAGCTTTCTTT. It codes for CSVVDSPGAFF.

This clonotype was counted a few times. Here the CDR3 reads CASSRVFYNEQFF. The DNA of the CDR3 is TGTGCCAGCAGCCGGGTCTTCTACAATGAGCAGTTCTTC. The chain combines TRBV5-6 with TRBJ2-1; D gene ambiguous. The CDR3 length is 13 residues. The germline gives CDR1 SGHDT, CDR2 YYEEEE. Trimming took off 4 bases at V and 3 bases at J, with 8 bases between the two ends. Full variable domain (remainder filled in from reference TRBV5-6 and TRBJ2-1): DAGVTQSPTHLIKTRGQQVTLRCSPKSGHDTVSWYQQALGQGPQFIFQYYEEEERQRGNFPDRFSGHQFPNYSSELNVNALLLGDSALYLCASSRVFYNEQFFGPGTRLTVL.